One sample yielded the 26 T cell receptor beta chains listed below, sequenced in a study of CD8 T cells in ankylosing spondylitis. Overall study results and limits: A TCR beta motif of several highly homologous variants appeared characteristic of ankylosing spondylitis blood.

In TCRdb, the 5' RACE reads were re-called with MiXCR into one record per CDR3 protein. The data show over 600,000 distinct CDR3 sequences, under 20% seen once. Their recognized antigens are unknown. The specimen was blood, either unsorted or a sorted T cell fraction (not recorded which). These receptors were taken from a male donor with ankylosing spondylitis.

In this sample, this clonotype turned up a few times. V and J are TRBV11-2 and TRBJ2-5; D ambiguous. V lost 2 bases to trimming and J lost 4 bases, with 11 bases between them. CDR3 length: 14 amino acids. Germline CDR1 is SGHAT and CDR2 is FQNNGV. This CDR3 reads CASSLNQLAETQYF. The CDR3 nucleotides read TGTGCCAGCAGCTTAAACCAGCTGGCAGAGACCCAGTACTTC.

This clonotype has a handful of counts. CDR3 bases: TGTGCCAGCAGCCCCGGGACAGGGCTGCTTGAAGCTTTCTTT. It codes for CASSPGTGLLEAFF. The rearrangement uses TRBV7-9 and TRBJ1-1, with 9 bases that match TRBD1. The V gene end was trimmed by 5 bases and the J gene end by 7 bases; junction bases not matched to a gene: 8. Germline CDR1 SEHNR, CDR2 FQNEAQ (reference sequence). CDR3 length: 14 amino acids.

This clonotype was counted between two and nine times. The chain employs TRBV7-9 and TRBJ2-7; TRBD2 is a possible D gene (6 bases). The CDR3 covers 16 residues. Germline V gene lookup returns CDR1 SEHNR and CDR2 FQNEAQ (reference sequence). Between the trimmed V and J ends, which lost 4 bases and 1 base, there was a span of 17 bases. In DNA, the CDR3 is TGTGCCAGCAGCTCCTCCGGGGTAGCGGTTTCCTACGAGCAGTACTTC. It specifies CASSSSGVAVSYEQYF. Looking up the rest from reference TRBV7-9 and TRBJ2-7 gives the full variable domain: DTGVSQNPRHKITKRGQNVTFRCDPISEHNRLYWYRQTLGQGPEFLTYFQNEAQLEKSRLLSDRFSAERPKGSFSTLEIQRTEQGDSAMYLCASSSSGVAVSYEQYFGPGTRLTVT.

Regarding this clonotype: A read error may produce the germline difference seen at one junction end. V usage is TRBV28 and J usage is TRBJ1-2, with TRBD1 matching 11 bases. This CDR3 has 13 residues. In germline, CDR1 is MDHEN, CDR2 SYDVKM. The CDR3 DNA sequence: TGCTTTACCGGGACAGGGGGTCACTATGGCTACACCTTC. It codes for CFTGTGGHYGYTF.

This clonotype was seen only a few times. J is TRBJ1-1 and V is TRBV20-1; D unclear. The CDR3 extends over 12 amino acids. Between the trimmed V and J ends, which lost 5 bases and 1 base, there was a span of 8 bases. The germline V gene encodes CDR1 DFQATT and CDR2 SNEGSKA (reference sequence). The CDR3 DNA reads TGCAGTGCTCATGAGGGGAACACTGAAGCTTTCTTT. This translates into CSAHEGNTEAFF.

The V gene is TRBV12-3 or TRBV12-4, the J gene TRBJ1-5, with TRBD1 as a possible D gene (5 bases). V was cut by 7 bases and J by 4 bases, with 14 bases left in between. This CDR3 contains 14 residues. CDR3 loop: CASNVQEGNQPQHF. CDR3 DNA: TGTGCCAGCAACGTACAGGAAGGAAATCAGCCCCAGCATTTT.

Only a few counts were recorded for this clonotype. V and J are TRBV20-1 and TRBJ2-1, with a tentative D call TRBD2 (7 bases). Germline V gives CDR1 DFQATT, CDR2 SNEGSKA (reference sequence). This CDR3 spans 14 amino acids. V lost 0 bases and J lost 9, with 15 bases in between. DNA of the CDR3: TGCAGTGCTAGAGATCCCAGGCGGGGGCCTGAGCAGTTCTTC. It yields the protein CSARDPRRGPEQFF.

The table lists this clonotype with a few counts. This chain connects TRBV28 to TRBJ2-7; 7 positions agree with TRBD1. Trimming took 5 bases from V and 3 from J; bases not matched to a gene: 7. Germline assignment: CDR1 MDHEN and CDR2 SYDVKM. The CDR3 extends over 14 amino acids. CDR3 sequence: CASSPTGSGYEQYF. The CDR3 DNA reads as TGTGCCAGCAGTCCGACAGGGAGCGGCTACGAGCAGTACTTC.

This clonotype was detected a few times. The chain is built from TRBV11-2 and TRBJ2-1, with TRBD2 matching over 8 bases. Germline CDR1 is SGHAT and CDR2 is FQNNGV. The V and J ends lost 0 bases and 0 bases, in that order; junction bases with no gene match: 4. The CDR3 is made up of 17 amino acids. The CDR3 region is CASSLDQGLGSYNEQFF. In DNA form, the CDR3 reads TGTGCCAGCAGCTTAGATCAGGGACTAGGCTCCTACAATGAGCAGTTCTTC.

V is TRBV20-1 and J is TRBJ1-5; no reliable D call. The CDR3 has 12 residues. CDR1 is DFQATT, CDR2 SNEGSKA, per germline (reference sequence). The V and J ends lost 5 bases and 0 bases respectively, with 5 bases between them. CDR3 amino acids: CSAGYSNQPQHF. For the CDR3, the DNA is TGCAGTGCTGGGTATAGCAATCAGCCCCAGCATTTT.

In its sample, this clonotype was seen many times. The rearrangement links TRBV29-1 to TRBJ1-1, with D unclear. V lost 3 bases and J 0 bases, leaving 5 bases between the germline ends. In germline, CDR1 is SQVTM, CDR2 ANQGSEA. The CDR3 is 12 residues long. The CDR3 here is CSVDVMNTEAFF. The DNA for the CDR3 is TGCAGCGTTGACGTCATGAACACTGAAGCTTTCTTT.

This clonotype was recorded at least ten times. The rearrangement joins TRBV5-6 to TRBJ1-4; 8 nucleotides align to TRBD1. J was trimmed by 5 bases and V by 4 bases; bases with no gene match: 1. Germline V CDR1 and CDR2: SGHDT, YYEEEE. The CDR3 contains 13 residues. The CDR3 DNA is TGTGCCAGCAGCCGGGACAGGAATGAAAAACTGTTTTTT. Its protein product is CASSRDRNEKLFF.

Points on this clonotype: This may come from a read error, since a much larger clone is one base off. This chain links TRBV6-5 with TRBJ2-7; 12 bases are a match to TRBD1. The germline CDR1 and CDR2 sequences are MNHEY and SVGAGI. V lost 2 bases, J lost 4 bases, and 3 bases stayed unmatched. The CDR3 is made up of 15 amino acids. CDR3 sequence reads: CASSYRDRGQYEQYF. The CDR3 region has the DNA TGTGCCAGCAGTTACCGGGACAGGGGGCAATACGAGCAGTACTTC.

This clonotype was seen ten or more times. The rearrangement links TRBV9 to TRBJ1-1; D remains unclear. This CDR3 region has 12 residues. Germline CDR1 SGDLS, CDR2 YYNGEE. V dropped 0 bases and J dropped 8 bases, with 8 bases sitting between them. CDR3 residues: CASSVGTGEAFF. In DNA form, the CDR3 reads TGTGCCAGCAGCGTAGGCACTGGAGAAGCTTTCTTT.

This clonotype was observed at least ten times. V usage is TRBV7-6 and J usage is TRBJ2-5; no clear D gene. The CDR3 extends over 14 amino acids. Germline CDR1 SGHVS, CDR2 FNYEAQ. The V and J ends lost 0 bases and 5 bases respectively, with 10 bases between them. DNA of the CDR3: TGTGCCAGCAGCTTAGCCCTACCCTCTGAGACCCAGTACTTC. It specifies CASSLALPSETQYF.

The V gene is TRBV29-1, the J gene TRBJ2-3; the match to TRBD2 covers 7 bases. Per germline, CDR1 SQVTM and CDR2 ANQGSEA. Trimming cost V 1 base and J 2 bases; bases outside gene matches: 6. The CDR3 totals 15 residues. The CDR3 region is CSVEVPSGYTDTQYF. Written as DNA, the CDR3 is TGCAGCGTTGAAGTGCCTAGCGGTTACACAGATACGCAGTATTTT.

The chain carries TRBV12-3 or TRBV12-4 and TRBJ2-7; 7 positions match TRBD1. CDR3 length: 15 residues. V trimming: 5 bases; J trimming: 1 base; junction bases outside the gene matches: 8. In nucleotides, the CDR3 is TGTGCCAGCAGTCCACTGATGGACAGGTCCTACGAGCAGTACTTC. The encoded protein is CASSPLMDRSYEQYF.

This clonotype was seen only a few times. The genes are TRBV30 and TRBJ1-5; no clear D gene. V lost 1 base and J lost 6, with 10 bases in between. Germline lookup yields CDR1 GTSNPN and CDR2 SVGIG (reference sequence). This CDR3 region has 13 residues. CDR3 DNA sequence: TGTGCCTGGAGTGGAGCGGGCGGTCAGCCCCAGCATTTT. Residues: CAWSGAGGQPQHF. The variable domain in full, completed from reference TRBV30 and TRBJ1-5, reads SQTIHQWPATLVQPVGSPLSLECTVEGTSNPNLYWYRQAAGRGLQLLFYSVGIGQISSEVPQNLSASRPQDRQFILSSKKLLLSDSGFYLCAWSGAGGQPQHFGDGTRLSIL.

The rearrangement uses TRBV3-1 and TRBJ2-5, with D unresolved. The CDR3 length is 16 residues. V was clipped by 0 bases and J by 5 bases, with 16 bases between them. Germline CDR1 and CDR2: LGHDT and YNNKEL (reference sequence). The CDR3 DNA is TGTGCCAGCAGCCAAGAGGTGACGGTCCTCCACGAGACCCAGTACTTC. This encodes CASSQEVTVLHETQYF.

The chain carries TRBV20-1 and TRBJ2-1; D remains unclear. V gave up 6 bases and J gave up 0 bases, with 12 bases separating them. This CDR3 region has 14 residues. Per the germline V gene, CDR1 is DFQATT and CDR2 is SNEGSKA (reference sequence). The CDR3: CSARRASSYNEQFF. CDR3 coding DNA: TGCAGTGCCCGAAGGGCAAGCTCCTACAATGAGCAGTTCTTC.

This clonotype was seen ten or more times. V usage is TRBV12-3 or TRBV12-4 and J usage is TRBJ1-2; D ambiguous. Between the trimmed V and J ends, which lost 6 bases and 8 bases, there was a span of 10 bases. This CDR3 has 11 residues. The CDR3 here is CASSPATGYTF. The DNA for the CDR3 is TGTGCCAGCAGCCCAGCCACAGGCTACACCTTC.

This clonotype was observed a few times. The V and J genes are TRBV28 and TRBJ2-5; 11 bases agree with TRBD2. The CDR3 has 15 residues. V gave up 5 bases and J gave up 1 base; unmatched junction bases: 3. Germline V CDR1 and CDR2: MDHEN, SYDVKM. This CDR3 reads CASSRGLAVQETQYF. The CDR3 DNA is TGTGCCAGCAGTCGGGGACTAGCGGTCCAAGAGACCCAGTACTTC. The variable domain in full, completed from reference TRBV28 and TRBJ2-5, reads DVKVTQSSRYLVKRTGEKVFLECVQDMDHENMFWYRQDPGLGLRLIYFSYDVKMKEKGDIPEGYSVSREKKERFSLILESASTNQTSMYLCASSRGLAVQETQYFGPGTRLLVL.

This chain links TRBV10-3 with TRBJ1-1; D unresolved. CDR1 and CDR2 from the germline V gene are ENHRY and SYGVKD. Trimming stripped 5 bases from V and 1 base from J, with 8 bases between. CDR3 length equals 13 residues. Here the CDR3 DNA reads TGTGCCATCAGTCAGGTAGGGAACACTGAAGCTTTCTTT. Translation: CAISQVGNTEAFF.

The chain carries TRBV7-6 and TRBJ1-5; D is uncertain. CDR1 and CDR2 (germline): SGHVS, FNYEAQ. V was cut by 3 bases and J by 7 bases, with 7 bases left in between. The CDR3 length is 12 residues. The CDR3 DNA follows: TGTGCCAGCAGCTTTCCCGGACAGCCCCAGCATTTT. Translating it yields CASSFPGQPQHF.

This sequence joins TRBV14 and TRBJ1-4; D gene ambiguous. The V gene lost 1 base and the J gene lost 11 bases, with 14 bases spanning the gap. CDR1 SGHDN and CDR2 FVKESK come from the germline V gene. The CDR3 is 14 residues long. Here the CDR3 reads CASSQGADRGKLFF. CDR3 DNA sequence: TGTGCCAGCAGCCAAGGCGCGGACCGTGGGAAACTGTTTTTT.

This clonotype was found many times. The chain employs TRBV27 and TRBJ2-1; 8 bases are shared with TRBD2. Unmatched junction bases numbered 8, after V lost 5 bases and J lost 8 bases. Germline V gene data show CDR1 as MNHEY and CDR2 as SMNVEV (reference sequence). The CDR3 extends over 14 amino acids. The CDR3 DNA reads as TGTGCCAGCAGTCGCCCAGCGGGAGCCGATGAGCAGTTCTTC. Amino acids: CASSRPAGADEQFF.